The 25 T cell receptor beta chains given below trace back to one sample, sequenced in a study of blood T cell repertoires in COVID-19. The table came from immunoSEQ multiplex PCR; TCRdb's copy has only in-frame clones and leaves some out. The data hold around 260,000 clones, with 65% to 85% observed a single time. Sequenced input: peripheral blood. The receptors shown here come from a person aged 65-85 years with COVID-19, enrolled during active disease.

The CDR3 loop reads CASSWSGGRETQYF. The CDR3 DNA reads TGTGCCAGCAGCTGGAGCGGGGGGAGGGAGACCCAGTACTTC. V is TRBV7-3 and J is TRBJ2-5; 9 positions match TRBD2. Germline CDR1 is SGHTA and CDR2 is FQGTGA. The CDR3 sequence is 14 residues long. With V trimmed by 4 bases and J by 5 bases, 5 bases remained unmatched.

This chain links TRBV7-2 with TRBJ1-1; no definite D call. Germline-derived CDR1 and CDR2 are SGHTA and FQGNSA. Trimming left V 8 bases short and J 2 bases short, with 12 bases between. The CDR3 sequence is 13 residues long. The CDR3 DNA sequence: TGTGCCAGCCGCGACCGGGGAAACACTGAAGCTTTCTTT. Encoded protein: CASRDRGNTEAFF.

The chain carries TRBV9 and TRBJ2-7, with TRBD1 matching 9 bases. V lost 1 base, J lost 4 bases, and 6 bases stayed unmatched. The CDR3 sequence is 15 residues long. Germline V gene lookup returns CDR1 SGDLS and CDR2 YYNGEE. Here the CDR3 reads CASSVPGQGPYEQYF. The DNA of the CDR3 is TGTGCCAGCAGCGTACCGGGACAGGGCCCATACGAGCAGTACTTC.

The J gene is TRBJ2-3, the V gene TRBV19; 7 bases are shared with TRBD1. The CDR3 runs to 14 residues. In germline, CDR1 is LNHDA, CDR2 SQIVND (reference sequence). Trimming cost V 7 bases and J 5 bases; bases outside gene matches: 9. In DNA form, the CDR3 reads TGTGCCAGTAAATTAAGACAGGGCCTAGATACGCAGTATTTT. Translation: CASKLRQGLDTQYF.

This sequence joins TRBV7-7 and TRBJ2-1; D not resolved. The CDR3 extends over 16 amino acids. Between the trimmed V and J ends, which lost 2 bases and 8 bases, there was a span of 19 bases. Germline CDR1 is SSHAT and CDR2 is FNYEAQ (reference sequence). DNA for the CDR3: TGTGCCAGCAGCTTATCGCGGCTCCCCCCCGGCGATGAGCAGTTCTTC. Its protein is CASSLSRLPPGDEQFF.

The rearrangement links TRBV4-1 to TRBJ2-3, with TRBD2 identical over 16 bases. The V and J ends lost 4 bases and 4 bases, in that order; junction bases with no gene match: 2. The CDR3 consists of 16 residues. Per germline, CDR1 MGHRA and CDR2 YSYEKL. The CDR3, as DNA: TGCGCCAGCAGCCCGGGACTAGCGGGAGGGCCAGATACGCAGTATTTT. This encodes CASSPGLAGGPDTQYF.

The chain recombines TRBV4-3 with TRBJ1-1; no definite D call. Germline-derived CDR1 and CDR2 are LGHNA and YSLEER. V lost 1 base and J lost 1, with 4 bases in between. This CDR3 comprises 13 residues. The CDR3: CASSQAQNTEAFF. Here the CDR3 DNA reads TGCGCCAGCAGCCAAGCACAGAACACTGAAGCTTTCTTT.

V usage is TRBV7-6 and J usage is TRBJ2-2, with D unresolved. V was clipped by 2 bases and J by 0 bases, with 7 bases between them. Per the germline V gene, CDR1 is SGHVS and CDR2 is FNYEAQ. The CDR3 runs to 15 residues. The CDR3 region is CASSLQVSNTGELFF. The CDR3 DNA reads TGTGCCAGCAGCTTACAGGTCTCGAACACCGGGGAGCTGTTTTTT.

This chain uses TRBV6-5 with TRBJ1-4; 7 bases map to TRBD1. The CDR3 sequence is 15 residues long. Germline-derived CDR1 and CDR2 are MNHEY and SVGAGI. V shed 8 bases, J shed 3 bases, and the junction held 9 bases outside the gene matches. This chain's CDR3 is CASLPLTGSNEKLFF. In nucleotides, the CDR3 is TGTGCCAGCCTCCCCCTGACAGGGTCTAATGAAAAACTGTTTTTT.

The V call is TRBV10-3, the J call TRBJ1-3; D is ambiguous. Trimming took off 6 bases at V and 0 bases at J, with 6 bases between the two ends. In germline, CDR1 is ENHRY, CDR2 SYGVKD. The CDR3 sequence is 13 residues long. CDR3 residues: CAIRADSGNTIYF. CDR3 nucleotides: TGTGCCATCAGGGCGGACTCTGGAAACACCATATATTTT.

The chain uses TRBV7-7 and TRBJ2-3, with D possibly matching TRBD2 (5 bases). V dropped 2 bases and J dropped 8 bases, with 8 bases sitting between them. CDR3 size: 12 residues. The germline V gene encodes CDR1 SSHAT and CDR2 FNYEAQ (reference sequence). CDR3: CASSLLGSTQYF. The CDR3 bases are TGTGCCAGCAGCTTACTAGGGAGTACGCAGTATTTT.

V usage is TRBV7-6 and J usage is TRBJ2-5; 8 nucleotides align to TRBD1. With V trimmed by 6 bases and J by 3 bases, 9 bases remained unmatched. This CDR3 contains 15 residues. The germline gives CDR1 SGHVS, CDR2 FNYEAQ. This CDR3 is CASSSISTGEETQYF. CDR3 sequence (DNA): TGTGCCAGCAGTTCCATCTCGACAGGGGAAGAGACCCAGTACTTC.

The rearrangement uses TRBV5-1 and TRBJ2-3, with D possibly matching TRBD2 (5 bases). Germline V gives CDR1 SGHRS, CDR2 YFSETQ. This CDR3 spans 15 amino acids. V was cut by 0 bases and J by 2 bases, with 10 bases left in between. CDR3 residues: CASSLATRDTDTQYF. Here the CDR3 DNA reads TGCGCCAGCAGCTTGGCCACCCGGGACACAGATACGCAGTATTTT.

This clone was detected a few times. This chain connects TRBV19 to TRBJ2-5; TRBD1 aligns across 8 bases. CDR1 and CDR2 (germline): LNHDA, SQIVND (reference sequence). J lost 4 bases, V lost 3 bases, and 1 base had no gene match. The CDR3 runs 13 residues. CDR3 amino acids: CASSIQGAETQYF. CDR3 bases: TGTGCCAGTAGTATCCAGGGGGCAGAGACCCAGTACTTC.

The chain joins TRBV5-1 to TRBJ2-3; 8 nucleotides line up with TRBD1. The CDR3 is made up of 19 amino acids. The germline V gene has CDR1 SGHRS and CDR2 YFSETQ. Unmatched junction bases numbered 14, after V lost 0 bases and J lost 2 bases. The CDR3: CASSLDGQGRGLATDTQYF. For the CDR3, the DNA is TGCGCCAGCAGCTTGGACGGACAGGGCCGAGGGTTAGCCACAGATACGCAGTATTTT.

The V and J genes are TRBV19 and TRBJ1-5; D is unresolved. Germline assignment: CDR1 LNHDA and CDR2 SQIVND (reference sequence). Trimming cost V 8 bases and J 4 bases, with 12 bases left between them. This CDR3 spans 13 amino acids. This CDR3 reads CASVLGRNQPQHF. The CDR3 nucleotides are TGTGCCAGTGTGTTGGGGAGAAATCAGCCCCAGCATTTT.

This clone was seen only once. The chain carries TRBV9 and TRBJ1-3; no reliable D call. This CDR3 region has 13 residues. The germline V and J ends were trimmed by 4 bases and 6 bases, with 11 bases remaining between them. Looked up from germline, CDR1 is SGDLS and CDR2 is YYNGEE. The DNA of the CDR3 is TGTGCCAGCAGCCTACCCCCTTCAAACACCATATATTTT. Translating it yields CASSLPPSNTIYF.

This clone was detected many times. The rearrangement joins TRBV20-1 to TRBJ1-1; no clear D. Trimming took 3 bases from V and 1 from J, leaving 12 bases between them. The CDR3 is made up of 14 amino acids. The V gene's germline CDR1 is DFQATT and CDR2 SNEGSKA (reference sequence). The CDR3 region is CSASKLHRNTEAFF. DNA of the CDR3: TGCAGTGCTAGTAAGCTGCATCGGAACACTGAAGCTTTCTTT.

The CDR3 protein is CASSLNSMNTEAFF. DNA for the CDR3: TGTGCCAGCAGTTTGAACAGCATGAACACTGAAGCTTTCTTT. The chain couples TRBV28 to TRBJ1-1, with unresolved D. The CDR3 has 14 amino acids. The germline V gene has CDR1 MDHEN and CDR2 SYDVKM. Trimming took 3 bases from V and 0 from J, leaving 8 bases between them.

The chain couples TRBV3-1 (or the pseudogene TRBV3-2) to TRBJ2-7; D is possibly TRBD2 (5 bases). The germline V gene has CDR1 LGHDT and CDR2 YNNKEL (reference sequence). The CDR3 has 15 amino acids. Trimming cost V 4 bases and J 3 bases, with 16 bases left between them. The CDR3 loop reads CASSLHPELDYEQYF. As DNA, the CDR3 is TGTGCCAGCAGCCTCCACCCGGAACTAGACTACGAGCAGTACTTC.

This clone was found a few times. This sequence joins TRBV27 and TRBJ1-2; perhaps TRBD1 as D (5 bases). V lost 5 bases, J lost 8 bases, and 12 bases lay in between. The CDR3 spans 12 residues. CDR1 is MNHEY and CDR2 is SMNVEV in the germline V gene (reference sequence). CDR3 residues: CASSAGRGGYTF. CDR3 sequence (DNA): TGTGCCAGCAGTGCGGGCCGGGGGGGCTACACCTTC.

This sequence joins TRBV19 and TRBJ2-7, with a weak D call TRBD2 (6 bases). The V end was cut by 3 bases, the J end by 1 base, with 7 bases between. This CDR3 comprises 13 residues. Per germline, CDR1 LNHDA and CDR2 SQIVND (reference sequence). In DNA, the CDR3 is TGTGCCAGTAGTATCGGGACTTCCTACGAGCAGTACTTC. It specifies CASSIGTSYEQYF.

The chain couples TRBV28 to TRBJ2-3, with TRBD2 as a possible D gene (6 bases). This CDR3 is built from 15 residues. Germline lookup yields CDR1 MDHEN and CDR2 SYDVKM. Trimming cost V 3 bases and J 0 bases, with 10 bases left between them. For the CDR3, the DNA is TGTGCCAGCAGTTTTCCCGCGGGGAGCACAGATACGCAGTATTTT. It yields the protein CASSFPAGSTDTQYF.

J is TRBJ2-3 and V is TRBV4-3; 7 bases map to TRBD1. Germline values: CDR1 LGHNA, CDR2 YSLEER. The ends lost 3 bases at V and 10 bases at J; junction bases unmatched: 4. This CDR3 region has 12 residues. The DNA of the CDR3 is TGCGCCAGCAGCCACGACAGGGAAGCGCAGTATTTT. Protein: CASSHDREAQYF.

The rearrangement uses TRBV4-1 and TRBJ2-3, with 8 positions matching TRBD2. Germline CDR1 MGHRA, CDR2 YSYEKL. The V and J ends lost 0 bases and 0 bases, in that order; junction bases with no gene match: 11. The length of the CDR3 is 19 residues. CDR3 in amino acids: CASSQESGGTPHSTDTQYF. Here the CDR3 DNA reads TGCGCCAGCAGCCAAGAATCGGGAGGGACTCCCCATAGCACAGATACGCAGTATTTT.